This T cell receptor (beta chain) was captured by sequencing in a study of T cells in Graves' hyperthyroidism and ophthalmopathy. Overall study results and limits: Stable hyperthyroidism and ophthalmopathy were separated using 13 V-J signatures. Most thyroid clonotypes expanded above 0.001 appeared in blood too.

Amplified TCR beta CDR3 regions derived from RNA transcripts. The HTBI primer set was used in a first-round RT-PCR of the TCR CDR3. TCRdb re-analysed the multiplex PCR reads in MiXCR, keeping a single row per CDR3 protein. The sample yields about 640,000 distinct CDR3 sequences, less than 25% seen once. This CDR3 region has 14 residues. The germline V gene encodes CDR1 SQVTM and CDR2 ANQGSEA. The V end was cut by 0 bases, the J end by 4 bases, with 13 bases between. To note about this clonotype: Its cognate antigen is unknown.

Patients were excluded for uncontrolled infection, other autoimmune disease, pregnancy or lactation. The V call is TRBV29-1, the J call TRBJ2-7; D is perhaps TRBD1 or TRBD2 (6 bases each). This receptor was taken from a young man with Graves' ophthalmopathy. The source material was blood. CDR3 sequence: CSVEEVGGPYEQYF. The CDR3 coding sequence is TGCAGCGTTGAAGAAGTAGGGGGGCCTTACGAGCAGTACTTC.